This T cell receptor beta chain was sequenced in a study of T cell repertoires in cytomegalovirus infection. Study-wide results and limits: HLA-C-restricted CMV clonotypes gave the most frequent clonotype in two of eight donors.

TCRdb analysed the reads with MiXCR anew, one entry per CDR3 protein. The data hold some 920,000 distinct CDR3 sequences, with around a third observed a single time. Unmatched junction bases numbered 6, after V lost 4 bases and J lost 5 bases. Germline CDR1 reads SGHVS; CDR2 reads FNYEAQ. This CDR3 is 14 amino acids long. This clonotype turned up a few times. Its antigen is undetermined. This rearrangement joins TRBV7-6 to TRBJ2-7, with 9 bases identical to TRBD2. The TCR originated in a human donor in good health (CMV status not recorded). Some clones in this sample may be carry-over from other donors' samples. Sample: cultured CD8+ T cells from PBMCs, taken from culture after CMV antigen stimulation. In nucleotides, the CDR3 is TGTGCCAGCAGCTGGGCGGGGGGGGCCGACGAGCAGTACTTC. The encoded protein is CASSWAGGADEQYF.